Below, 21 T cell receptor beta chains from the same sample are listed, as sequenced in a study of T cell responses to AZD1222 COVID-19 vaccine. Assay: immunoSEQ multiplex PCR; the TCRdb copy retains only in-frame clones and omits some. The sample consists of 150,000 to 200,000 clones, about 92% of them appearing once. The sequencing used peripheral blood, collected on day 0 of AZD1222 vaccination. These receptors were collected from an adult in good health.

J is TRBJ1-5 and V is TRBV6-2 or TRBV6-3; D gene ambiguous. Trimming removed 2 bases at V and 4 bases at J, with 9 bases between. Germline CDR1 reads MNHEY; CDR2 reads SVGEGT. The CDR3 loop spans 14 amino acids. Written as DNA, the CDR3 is TGTGCCAGCAGTTACAGGGCGGTAAATCAGCCCCAGCATTTT. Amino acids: CASSYRAVNQPQHF.

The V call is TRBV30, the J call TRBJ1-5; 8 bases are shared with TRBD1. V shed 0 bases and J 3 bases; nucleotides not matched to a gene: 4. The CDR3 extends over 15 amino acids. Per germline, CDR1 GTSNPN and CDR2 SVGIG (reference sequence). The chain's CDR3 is CAWSVTGANNQPQHF. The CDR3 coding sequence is TGTGCCTGGAGTGTGACAGGGGCGAACAATCAGCCCCAGCATTTT.

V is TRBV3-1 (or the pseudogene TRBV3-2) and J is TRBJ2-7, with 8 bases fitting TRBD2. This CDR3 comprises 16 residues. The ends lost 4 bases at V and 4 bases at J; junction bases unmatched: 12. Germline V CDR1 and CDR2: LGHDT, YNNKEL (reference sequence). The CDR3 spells CASSLFRLATIYEQYF. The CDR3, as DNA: TGTGCCAGCAGCCTTTTTCGACTAGCGACGATATACGAGCAGTACTTC.

The CDR3 reads CASSLVTGESGANVLTF. In nucleotides, the CDR3 is TGTGCCAGCAGCTTAGTGACAGGGGAATCTGGGGCCAACGTCCTGACTTTC. The chain couples TRBV7-8 to TRBJ2-6; TRBD1 aligns across 8 bases. This CDR3 spans 17 amino acids. Germline CDR1 and CDR2: SGHVS and FQNEAQ. Trimming removed 1 base from V and 1 base from J; junction bases left unmatched: 3.

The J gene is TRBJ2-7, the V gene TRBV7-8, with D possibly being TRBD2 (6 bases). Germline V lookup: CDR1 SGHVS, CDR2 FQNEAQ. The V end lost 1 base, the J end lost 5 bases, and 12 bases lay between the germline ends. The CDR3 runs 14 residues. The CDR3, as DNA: TGTGCCAGCAGCTTAGATCGGGGGAATGACGAGCAGTACTTC. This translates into CASSLDRGNDEQYF.

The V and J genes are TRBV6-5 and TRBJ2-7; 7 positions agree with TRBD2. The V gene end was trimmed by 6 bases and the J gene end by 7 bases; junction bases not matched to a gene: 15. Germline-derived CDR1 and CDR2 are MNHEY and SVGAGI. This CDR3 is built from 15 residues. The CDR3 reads CASRQLAGVLTEQYF. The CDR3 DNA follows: TGTGCCAGCAGGCAGTTAGCGGGTGTCCTGACGGAGCAGTACTTC.

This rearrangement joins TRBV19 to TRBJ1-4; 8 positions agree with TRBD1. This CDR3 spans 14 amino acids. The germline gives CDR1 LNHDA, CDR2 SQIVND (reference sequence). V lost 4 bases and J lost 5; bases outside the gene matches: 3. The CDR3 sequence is CASSTGGQNEKLFF. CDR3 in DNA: TGTGCCAGTAGTACAGGGGGCCAGAATGAAAAACTGTTTTTT.

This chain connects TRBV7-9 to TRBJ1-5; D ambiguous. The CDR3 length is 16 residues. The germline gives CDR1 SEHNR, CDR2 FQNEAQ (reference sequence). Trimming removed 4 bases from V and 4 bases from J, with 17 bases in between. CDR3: CASSSGLSDPNQPQHF. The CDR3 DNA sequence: TGTGCCAGCAGCTCTGGGCTCTCCGACCCAAATCAGCCCCAGCATTTT.

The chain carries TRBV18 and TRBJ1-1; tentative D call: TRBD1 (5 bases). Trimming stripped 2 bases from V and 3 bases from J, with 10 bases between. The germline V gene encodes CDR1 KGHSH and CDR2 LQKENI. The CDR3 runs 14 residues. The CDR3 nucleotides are TGTGCCAGCTCACCATCCGGACACTACACTGAAGCTTTCTTT. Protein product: CASSPSGHYTEAFF.

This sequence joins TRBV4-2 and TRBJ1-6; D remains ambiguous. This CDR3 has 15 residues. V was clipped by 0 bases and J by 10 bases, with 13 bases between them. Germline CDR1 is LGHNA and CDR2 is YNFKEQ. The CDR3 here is CASSQDTPRNSPLHF. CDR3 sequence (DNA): TGTGCCAGCAGCCAAGATACCCCCCGGAACTCACCCCTCCACTTT.

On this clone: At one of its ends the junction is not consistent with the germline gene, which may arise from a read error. The CDR3 spells CASSFDTRNSEAFF. In DNA, the CDR3 is TGTGCCAGCAGCTTCGATACACGGAACTCTGAAGCTTTCTTT. The chain carries TRBV7-9 and TRBJ1-1; D not resolved. Germline V gene sequence: CDR1 SEHNR, CDR2 FQNEAQ (reference sequence). CDR3 size: 14 residues.

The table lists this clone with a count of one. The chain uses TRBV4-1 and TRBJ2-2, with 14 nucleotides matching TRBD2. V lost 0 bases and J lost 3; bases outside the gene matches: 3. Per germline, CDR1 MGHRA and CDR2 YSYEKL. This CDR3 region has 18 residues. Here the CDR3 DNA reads TGCGCCAGCAGCCAAGAAGGGACTAGCGGGGGAGACACCGGGGAGCTGTTTTTT. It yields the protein CASSQEGTSGGDTGELFF.

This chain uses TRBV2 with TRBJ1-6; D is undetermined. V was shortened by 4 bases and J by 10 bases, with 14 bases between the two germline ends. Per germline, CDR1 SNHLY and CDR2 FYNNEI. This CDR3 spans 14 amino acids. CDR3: CASSGELSASPLHF. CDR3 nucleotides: TGTGCCAGCAGTGGGGAGCTATCGGCATCACCCCTCCACTTT.

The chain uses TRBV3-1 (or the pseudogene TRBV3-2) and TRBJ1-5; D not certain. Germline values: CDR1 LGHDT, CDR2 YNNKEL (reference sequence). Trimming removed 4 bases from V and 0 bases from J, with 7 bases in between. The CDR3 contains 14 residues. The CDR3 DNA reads TGTGCCAGCAGCCCAGCCGGTAGCAATCAGCCCCAGCATTTT. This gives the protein CASSPAGSNQPQHF.

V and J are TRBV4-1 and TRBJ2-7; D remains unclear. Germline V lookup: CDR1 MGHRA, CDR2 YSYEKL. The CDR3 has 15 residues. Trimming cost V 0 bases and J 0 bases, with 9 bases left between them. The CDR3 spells CASSQELAGSYEQYV. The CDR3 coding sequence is TGCGCCAGCAGCCAAGAGTTAGCTGGCTCCTACGAGCAGTACGTC.

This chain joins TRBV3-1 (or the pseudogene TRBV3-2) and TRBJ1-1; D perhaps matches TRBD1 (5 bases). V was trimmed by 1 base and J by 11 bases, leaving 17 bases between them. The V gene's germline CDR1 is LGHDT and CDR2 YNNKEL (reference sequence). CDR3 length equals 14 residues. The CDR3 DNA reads TGTGCCAGCAGCCAAGGTGGGGACCTGGGTGATGCTTTCTTT. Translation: CASSQGGDLGDAFF.

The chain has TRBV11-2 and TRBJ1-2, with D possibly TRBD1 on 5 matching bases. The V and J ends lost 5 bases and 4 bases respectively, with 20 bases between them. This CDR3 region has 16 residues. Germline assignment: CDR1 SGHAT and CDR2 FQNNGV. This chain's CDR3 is CASSLTFGGAGYGYTF. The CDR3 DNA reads TGTGCCAGCAGCCTAACCTTCGGAGGGGCAGGCTATGGCTACACCTTC.

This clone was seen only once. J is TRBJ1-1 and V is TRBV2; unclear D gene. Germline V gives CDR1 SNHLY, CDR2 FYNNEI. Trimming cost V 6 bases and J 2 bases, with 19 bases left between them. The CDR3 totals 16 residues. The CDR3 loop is CASSAMHPQLNTEAFF. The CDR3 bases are TGTGCCAGCAGCGCTATGCACCCCCAACTTAACACTGAAGCTTTCTTT.

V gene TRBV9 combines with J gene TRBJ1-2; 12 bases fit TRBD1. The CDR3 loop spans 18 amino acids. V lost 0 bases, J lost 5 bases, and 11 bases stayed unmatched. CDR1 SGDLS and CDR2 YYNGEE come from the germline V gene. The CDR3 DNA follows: TGTGCCAGCAGCGTAGGGGACAGGGGGCTTTTTCAGCGTTATGGCTACACCTTC. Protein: CASSVGDRGLFQRYGYTF.

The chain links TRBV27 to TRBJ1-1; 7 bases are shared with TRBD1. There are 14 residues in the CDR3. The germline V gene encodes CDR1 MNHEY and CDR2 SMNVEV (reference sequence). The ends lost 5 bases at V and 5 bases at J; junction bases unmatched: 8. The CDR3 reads CASSDERGRTEAFF. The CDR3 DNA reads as TGTGCCAGCAGTGACGAGAGGGGGCGGACTGAAGCTTTCTTT.

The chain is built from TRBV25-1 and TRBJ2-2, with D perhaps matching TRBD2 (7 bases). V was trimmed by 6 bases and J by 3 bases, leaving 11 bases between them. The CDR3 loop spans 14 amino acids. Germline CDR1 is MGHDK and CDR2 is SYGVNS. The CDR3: CASRLGGDTGELFF. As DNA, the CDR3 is TGTGCCAGCAGACTAGGGGGGGACACCGGGGAGCTGTTTTTT. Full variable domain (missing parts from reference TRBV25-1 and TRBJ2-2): EADIYQTPRYLVIGTGKKITLECSQTMGHDKMYWYQQDPGMELHLIHYSYGVNSTEKGDLSSESTVSRIRTEHFPLTLESARPSHTSQYLCASRLGGDTGELFFGEGSRLTVL.